A single sample is the source of the 25 T cell receptor beta chains below, sequenced in a study of shared clonotypes between healthy human individuals. Only in-frame clones appear in the TCRdb table, and some are missing; sequencing was by immunoSEQ multiplex PCR. Of roughly 500,000 clones in the sample, approximately 95% were seen once. Sequences were obtained from naive CD4+ T cells sorted from blood. The subset: CD45RA+ positively selected. These receptors originate from a woman aged 25 to 45 in good health.

This clone was found once. The chain has TRBV10-3 and TRBJ2-5; the D gene could be TRBD1 or TRBD2 (6 bases each). CDR1 is ENHRY and CDR2 is SYGVKD in the germline V gene. The CDR3 runs to 15 residues. V gave up 3 bases and J gave up 5 bases, with 16 bases separating them. The CDR3, as DNA: TGTGCCATCAGTGAAGGGGGGAGGACCTCCGAGACCCAGTACTTC. Translated, it gives CAISEGGRTSETQYF.

With regard to this clone: Other nucleotide sequences from this sample produce the same CDR3. The chain combines TRBV19 with TRBJ2-1; 8 nucleotides agree with TRBD2. The CDR3 covers 15 residues. J lost 4 bases, V lost 1 base, and 3 bases had no gene match. From germline, CDR1 is LNHDA and CDR2 SQIVND (reference sequence). CDR3 nucleotide sequence: TGTGCCAGTAGTATAGCGGGAGGGACTTACAATGAGCAGTTCTTC. It codes for CASSIAGGTYNEQFF. The variable domain in full, completed from reference TRBV19 and TRBJ2-1, reads DGGITQSPKYLFRKEGQNVTLSCEQNLNHDAMYWYRQDPGQGLRLIYYSQIVNDFQKGDIAEGYSVSREKKESFPLTVTSAQKNPTAFYLCASSIAGGTYNEQFFGPGTRLTVL.

The chain carries TRBV6-5 and TRBJ1-4; D call uncertain. V lost 0 bases and J lost 0, with 5 bases in between. The CDR3 sequence is 15 residues long. Germline assignment: CDR1 MNHEY and CDR2 SVGAGI. CDR3 bases: TGTGCCAGCAGTTACTCGAGTGCAACTAATGAAAAACTGTTTTTT. Encoded protein: CASSYSSATNEKLFF.

The chain joins TRBV2 to TRBJ2-2; D not resolved. The CDR3 sequence is 13 residues long. Trimming removed 6 bases from V and 6 bases from J, with 11 bases in between. Germline V CDR1 and CDR2: SNHLY, FYNNEI. The CDR3: CASRPAGAGELFF. The CDR3 region has the DNA TGTGCCAGCAGACCCGCTGGGGCCGGGGAGCTGTTTTTT.

The chain recombines TRBV13 with TRBJ2-2, with no clear D. The CDR3 length is 12 residues. Germline V CDR1 and CDR2: PRHDT, FYEKMQ (reference sequence). V lost 5 bases and J lost 3, with 4 bases in between. As DNA, the CDR3 is TGTGCCAGCAGCATCGACACCGGGGAGCTGTTTTTT. Its protein product is CASSIDTGELFF.

The V call is TRBV27, the J call TRBJ2-2; D is uncertain. CDR3 length: 14 amino acids. CDR1 and CDR2 (germline): MNHEY, SMNVEV (reference sequence). With 5 bases removed from V and 6 bases from J, the gap between germline ends came to 13 bases. The DNA of the CDR3 is TGTGCCAGCAGTGCGAAAGGAGTTCCCGGGGAGCTGTTTTTT. Amino acid sequence: CASSAKGVPGELFF.

This chain uses TRBV27 with TRBJ1-2; D may be TRBD1 (5 bases). The V end was cut by 6 bases, the J end by 3 bases, with 11 bases between. This CDR3 has 13 amino acids. In germline, CDR1 is MNHEY, CDR2 SMNVEV (reference sequence). CDR3 nucleotide sequence: TGTGCCAGCAGACGGGGGGAGGACTATGGCTACACCTTC. Translation: CASRRGEDYGYTF.

As concerns this clone: Other DNA sequences in this sample translate to the same CDR3. The chain has TRBV5-1 and TRBJ2-5, with D unclear. Germline-derived CDR1 and CDR2 are SGHRS and YFSETQ. V lost 0 bases to trimming and J lost 2 bases, with 5 bases between them. The CDR3 length is 13 residues. The CDR3 loop is CASSLGVQETQYF. The CDR3 DNA reads TGCGCCAGCAGCTTGGGCGTGCAAGAGACCCAGTACTTC.

The J gene is TRBJ2-7, the V gene TRBV19, with 7 bases aligning to TRBD1. The V segment lost 6 bases and the J segment 2 bases; nucleotides outside the gene matches: 4. The CDR3 runs 13 residues. Per germline, CDR1 LNHDA and CDR2 SQIVND (reference sequence). CDR3 bases: TGTGCCAGTAGCCGGGACAGAGCCTACGAGCAGTACTTC. It is translated as CASSRDRAYEQYF.

This clone was recorded a few times. This chain joins TRBV28 and TRBJ1-5, with D unresolved. The germline gives CDR1 MDHEN, CDR2 SYDVKM. Deletions cut 5 bases from V and 7 bases from J, with 9 bases between. This CDR3 has 12 amino acids. CDR3 loop: CASSGGWQPQHF. CDR3 bases: TGTGCCAGCAGTGGAGGGTGGCAGCCCCAGCATTTT.

The genes are TRBV15 and TRBJ2-2; 11 nucleotides line up with TRBD2. The CDR3 is 18 amino acids. Trimming removed 0 bases from V and 6 bases from J; junction bases left unmatched: 9. Germline CDR1 LNHNV, CDR2 YYDKDF (reference sequence). The CDR3 here is CATSRDLYRTSGPGELFF. The CDR3 coding sequence is TGTGCCACCAGCAGAGATCTTTATCGGACTAGCGGGCCCGGGGAGCTGTTTTTT.

The gene calls are TRBV6-5 and TRBJ1-2; D gene uncertain. V lost 2 bases to trimming and J lost 3 bases, with 7 bases between them. CDR1 and CDR2 from the germline V gene are MNHEY and SVGAGI. The CDR3 totals 13 residues. The CDR3 bases are TGTGCCAGCAGTTACGGTGGGCACTATGGCTACACCTTC. Its translation is CASSYGGHYGYTF.

The chain recombines TRBV28 with TRBJ1-5, with a possible D match to TRBD1 (6 bases). Deletions cut 7 bases from V and 5 bases from J, with 21 bases between. Germline loops: CDR1 MDHEN, CDR2 SYDVKM. The CDR3 is 16 amino acids. CDR3 bases: TGTGCCAGCACTCTACGGGGGCCCTCGAGTTATCAGCCCCAGCATTTT. Protein product: CASTLRGPSSYQPQHF.

This clone was detected once. The chain is built from TRBV4-1 and TRBJ1-1; 8 nucleotides align to TRBD1. Germline CDR1 MGHRA, CDR2 YSYEKL. Trimming removed 0 bases from V and 11 bases from J; junction bases left unmatched: 11. The CDR3 length is 15 residues. The CDR3 spells CASSQDFGQGARAFF. The CDR3 region has the DNA TGCGCCAGCAGCCAAGATTTCGGACAGGGCGCGAGGGCTTTCTTT.

The rearrangement links TRBV28 to TRBJ2-4; TRBD1 or TRBD2 may be the D gene (7 bases each). The CDR3 sequence is 16 residues long. The germline V gene has CDR1 MDHEN and CDR2 SYDVKM. V shed 5 bases and J shed 4 bases, with 18 bases lying between them. CDR3 nucleotide sequence: TGTGCCAGCAGTGTCCCCCAGGGGGGGGATAAAAACATTCAGTACTTC. It is translated as CASSVPQGGDKNIQYF.

Notes on this clone: Other DNA sequences in the sample encode the same CDR3. The chain carries TRBV29-1 and TRBJ2-7, with D unresolved. The CDR3 is 12 residues long. Per germline, CDR1 SQVTM and CDR2 ANQGSEA. V was cut by 0 bases and J by 7 bases, with 10 bases left in between. Here the CDR3 DNA reads TGCAGCGTTGAAGATTTGGGTGGGGAGCAGTACTTC. This gives the protein CSVEDLGGEQYF.

This CDR3 reads CASSQDWEGSGELFF. The CDR3 DNA is TGTGCCAGCAGCCAAGATTGGGAGGGCTCCGGGGAGCTGTTTTTT. The J gene is TRBJ2-2, the V gene TRBV4-2; TRBD2 aligns across 7 bases. The V and J ends lost 0 bases and 6 bases, in that order; junction bases with no gene match: 4. The CDR3 is 15 residues long. Germline V gene lookup returns CDR1 LGHNA and CDR2 YNFKEQ.

The chain uses TRBV11-3 and TRBJ2-3; TRBD2 aligns across 10 bases. The CDR3 totals 15 residues. The germline CDR1 and CDR2 sequences are SGHNT and YENEEA. J was trimmed by 1 base and V by 5 bases; bases with no gene match: 3. CDR3 residues: CASSVGTSGTDTQYF. The CDR3, as DNA: TGTGCCAGCAGCGTCGGGACTAGCGGCACAGATACGCAGTATTTT.

The rearrangement uses TRBV21-1 and TRBJ2-5; TRBD1, the D gene given by the table, was not confirmed from the DNA. TRBV21-1 is noted as a pseudogene. There are 14 residues in the CDR3. CDR3 region: CASSKGRQQETQYF. In nucleotides, the CDR3 is TGTGCCAGCAGCAAGGGGCGGCAGCAAGAGACCCAGTACTTC.

The CDR3 region has the DNA TGCGCCAGCAGCTTGTCCGGCAGACTCCCCCCGGAGACCCAGTACTTC. It translates to CASSLSGRLPPETQYF. J is TRBJ2-5 and V is TRBV5-1; D unclear. The CDR3 loop spans 16 amino acids. CDR1 is SGHRS and CDR2 is YFSETQ in the germline V gene. Trimming left V 1 base short and J 5 bases short, with 18 bases between.

The V call is TRBV10-3, the J call TRBJ1-2; no clear D gene. V lost 5 bases and J lost 7, with 11 bases in between. This CDR3 region has 12 residues. The germline gives CDR1 ENHRY, CDR2 SYGVKD. The CDR3 protein is CAISRSGLGYTF. DNA of the CDR3: TGTGCCATCAGTAGATCTGGGCTTGGCTACACCTTC.

This rearrangement joins TRBV5-4 to TRBJ1-2; D remains ambiguous. The CDR3 sequence is 14 residues long. Germline V gene data show CDR1 as SGHNT and CDR2 as YYREEE (reference sequence). V shed 1 base and J shed 7 bases, with 14 bases lying between them. The CDR3 DNA reads as TGTGCCAGCAGCTTGCTGGGGAAAGACGGTGGCTACACCTTC. Translating it yields CASSLLGKDGGYTF.

This clone was seen just once. This chain joins TRBV7-2 and TRBJ2-7, with 7 bases aligning to TRBD1. The germline gives CDR1 SGHTA, CDR2 FQGNSA. The length of the CDR3 is 14 residues. Germline trimming cut 1 base from V and 3 bases from J; bases unmatched to any gene: 3. In nucleotides, the CDR3 is TGTGCCAGCAGCTTAGACAGGGGCTTCTACGAGCAGTACTTC. This encodes CASSLDRGFYEQYF.

The J gene is TRBJ1-4, the V gene TRBV28; 9 nucleotides line up with TRBD1. In germline, CDR1 is MDHEN, CDR2 SYDVKM. The V gene end was trimmed by 8 bases and the J gene end by 5 bases; junction bases not matched to a gene: 6. This CDR3 region has 14 residues. CDR3: CASASGQGNEKLFF. The CDR3 nucleotides are TGTGCCAGCGCTTCAGGACAGGGGAATGAAAAACTGTTTTTT.

The chain is built from TRBV7-9 and TRBJ2-5; 8 nucleotides line up with TRBD2. The DNA end lines up better with TRBJ2-7; the J call may be wrong. The CDR3 runs to 16 residues. CDR1 and CDR2 (germline): SEHNR, FQNEAQ (reference sequence). CDR3 residues: CASSYPRREGRDEQYF. CDR3 DNA: TGTGCCAGCAGCTACCCTCGCCGGGAGGGCCGGGACGAGCAGTACTTC.